This TCR beta chain was profiled in a study of early T cells in non-severe SARS-CoV-2 infection. Individual cDNA molecules received unique molecular identifiers during library preparation. TCRdb fed the 5' RACE reads into MiXCR, producing one record per CDR3 protein. Among under 45,000 distinct CDR3 sequences, approximately 7.2% were seen once, and the ten largest hold around 12%. The V and J ends lost 4 bases and 4 bases respectively, with 16 bases between them. The CDR3 contains 15 residues. From germline, CDR1 is MGHDK and CDR2 SYGVNS. Specimen: whole blood, collected at baseline. V gene TRBV25-1 combines with J gene TRBJ2-5; D might be TRBD2 (5 bases). The sequence came from an adult who was a healthcare worker with PCR-confirmed SARS-CoV-2 infection or an uninfected control (not recorded which). CDR3 residues: CASSGTTSRSETQYF. The CDR3 DNA sequence: TGTGCCAGCAGTGGCACTACTAGTCGGTCAGAGACCCAGTACTTC.